A selection of T cell receptor beta chains follows, all from one sample in a study of immune characteristics of hereditary and idiopathic chronic pancreatitis. Only in-frame clones appear in the TCRdb table, and some are missing; sequencing was by immunoSEQ multiplex PCR. This table has over 14,000 clones, 70% to 75% appearing once. The sequenced sample was pancreas tissue with hereditary chronic pancreatitis. The receptors here all came from a human donor with chronic pancreatitis. Both conserved end residues are part of each CDR3. Fields, in order: CDR3 protein, V gene, D gene, clone size, J gene. A D gene is named only where the DNA matches it firmly. Clone size is given for some rows only: seen once, a few or many times, or a class if the clone is expanded.

cdr3_aa: CAISGQNSYEQYF
v_call: TRBV10-3
d_call: NA
clone_size: NA
j_call: TRBJ2-7

cdr3_aa: CASSYLARPGYGYTF
v_call: TRBV6-5
d_call: NA
clone_size: NA
j_call: TRBJ1-2

cdr3_aa: CASSPLPFGNTIYF
v_call: TRBV14
d_call: NA
clone_size: NA
j_call: TRBJ1-3

cdr3_aa: CASSEQGVGEAFF
v_call: TRBV19
d_call: NA
clone_size: NA
j_call: TRBJ1-1

cdr3_aa: CASSVGGLDANEKLFF
v_call: TRBV9
d_call: NA
clone_size: NA
j_call: TRBJ1-4

cdr3_aa: CATSREGAEPYNEQFF
v_call: TRBV15
d_call: NA
clone_size: few
j_call: TRBJ2-1

cdr3_aa: CASSSRVRETQYF
v_call: TRBV27
d_call: NA
clone_size: few
j_call: TRBJ2-5

cdr3_aa: CSVEEVRGQETQYF
v_call: TRBV29-1
d_call: NA
clone_size: few
j_call: TRBJ2-5

cdr3_aa: CAWSGAAALEKLFF
v_call: TRBV30
d_call: NA
clone_size: NA
j_call: TRBJ1-4

cdr3_aa: CAISDWTSGRSETQYF
v_call: TRBV10-3
d_call: TRBD2
clone_size: NA
j_call: TRBJ2-5

cdr3_aa: CASSLQAITGQGFLGTQYF
v_call: TRBV5-1
d_call: TRBD1
clone_size: NA
j_call: TRBJ2-3